The T cell receptor beta chain under discussion was sequenced for a study of T cell repertoires in ileal Crohn's disease. Study at large: Patients had a median approximately 7.2-year disease duration, and roughly 38% were active smokers.

Described time point: neoterminal ileum biopsy at postoperative endoscopy, about 6 months after surgery. The repertoire was sequenced with immunoSEQ multiplex PCR; TCRdb's copy has only in-frame clones and lacks some. The sample has 9,000 to 9,500 clones; 78% are singletons. The CDR3 spans 17 residues. The ends lost 2 bases at V and 3 bases at J; junction bases unmatched: 8. Germline V gives CDR1 MDHEN, CDR2 SYDVKM. The chain is built from TRBV28 and TRBJ2-1; 9 positions match TRBD2. The sample taken for sequencing was ileal tissue. The receptor comes from an adult with Crohn's disease. The CDR3 DNA follows: TGTGCCAGCAGTTTACCTCTTGGTAGCGGGGGCTACAATGAGCAGTTCTTC. Its translation: CASSLPLGSGGYNEQFF.